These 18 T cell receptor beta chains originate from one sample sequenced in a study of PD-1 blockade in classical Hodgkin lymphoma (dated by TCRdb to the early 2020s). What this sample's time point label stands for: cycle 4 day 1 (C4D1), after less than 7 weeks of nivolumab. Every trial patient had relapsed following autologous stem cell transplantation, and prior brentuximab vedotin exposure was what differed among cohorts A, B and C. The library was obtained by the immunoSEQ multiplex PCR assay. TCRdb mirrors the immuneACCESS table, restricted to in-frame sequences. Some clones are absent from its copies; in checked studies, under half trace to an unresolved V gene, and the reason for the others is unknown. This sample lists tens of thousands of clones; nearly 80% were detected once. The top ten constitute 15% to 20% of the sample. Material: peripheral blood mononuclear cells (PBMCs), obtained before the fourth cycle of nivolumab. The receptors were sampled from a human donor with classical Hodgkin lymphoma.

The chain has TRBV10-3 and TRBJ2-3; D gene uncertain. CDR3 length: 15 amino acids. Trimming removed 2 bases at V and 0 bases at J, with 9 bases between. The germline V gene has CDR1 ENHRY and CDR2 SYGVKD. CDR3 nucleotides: TGTGCCATCAGTGAGGGTGAGATCAGCACAGATACGCAGTATTTT. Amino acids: CAISEGEISTDTQYF.

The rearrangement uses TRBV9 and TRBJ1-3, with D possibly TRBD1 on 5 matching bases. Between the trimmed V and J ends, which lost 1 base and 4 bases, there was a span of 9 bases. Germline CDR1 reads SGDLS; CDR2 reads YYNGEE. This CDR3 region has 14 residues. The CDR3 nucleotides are TGTGCCAGCAGCGTACAGGGTTCCGGAAACACCATATATTTT. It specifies CASSVQGSGNTIYF.

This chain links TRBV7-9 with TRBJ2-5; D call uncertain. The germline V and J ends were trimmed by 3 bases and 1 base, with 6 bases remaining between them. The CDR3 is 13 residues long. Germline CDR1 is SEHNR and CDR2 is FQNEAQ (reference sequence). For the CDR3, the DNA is TGTGCCAGCAGCTTCCTGGGCCAAGAGACCCAGTACTTC. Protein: CASSFLGQETQYF.

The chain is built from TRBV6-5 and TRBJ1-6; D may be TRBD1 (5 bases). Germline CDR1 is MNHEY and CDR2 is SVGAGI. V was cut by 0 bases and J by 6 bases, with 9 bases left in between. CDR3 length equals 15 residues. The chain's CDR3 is CASSYSIQGNSPLHF. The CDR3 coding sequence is TGTGCCAGCAGTTACTCGATTCAGGGTAATTCACCCCTCCACTTT.

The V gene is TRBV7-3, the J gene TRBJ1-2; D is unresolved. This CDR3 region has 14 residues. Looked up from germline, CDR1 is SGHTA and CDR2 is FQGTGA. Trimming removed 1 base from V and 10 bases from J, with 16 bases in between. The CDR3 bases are TGTGCCAGCAGCTTAAGTACAGCCTCGAGGAACTACACCTTC. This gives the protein CASSLSTASRNYTF.

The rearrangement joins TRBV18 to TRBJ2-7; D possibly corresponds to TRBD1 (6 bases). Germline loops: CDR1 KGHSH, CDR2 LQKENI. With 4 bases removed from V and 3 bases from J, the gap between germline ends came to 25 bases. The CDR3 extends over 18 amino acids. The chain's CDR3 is CASSLFPGTTRLSYEQYF. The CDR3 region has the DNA TGTGCCAGCTCACTATTCCCGGGGACAACCCGCCTTAGCTACGAGCAGTACTTC. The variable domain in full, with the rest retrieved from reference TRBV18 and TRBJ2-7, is NAGVMQNPRHLVRRRGQEARLRCSPMKGHSHVYWYRQLPEEGLKFMVYLQKENIIDESGMPKERFSAEFPKEGPSILRIQQVVRGDSAAYFCASSLFPGTTRLSYEQYFGPGTRLTVT.

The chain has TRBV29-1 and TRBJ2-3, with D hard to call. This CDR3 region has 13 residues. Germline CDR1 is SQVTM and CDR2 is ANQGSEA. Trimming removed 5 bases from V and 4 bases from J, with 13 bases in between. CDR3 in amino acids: CSVFKGLPDTQYF. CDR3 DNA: TGCAGCGTTTTTAAGGGATTGCCAGATACGCAGTATTTT.

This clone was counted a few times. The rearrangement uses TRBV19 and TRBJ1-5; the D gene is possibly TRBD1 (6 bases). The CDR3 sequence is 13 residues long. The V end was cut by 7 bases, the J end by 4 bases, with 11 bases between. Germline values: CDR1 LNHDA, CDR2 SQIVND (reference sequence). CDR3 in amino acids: CASKLRGNQPQHF. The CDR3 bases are TGTGCCAGTAAGCTAAGGGGGAATCAGCCCCAGCATTTT.

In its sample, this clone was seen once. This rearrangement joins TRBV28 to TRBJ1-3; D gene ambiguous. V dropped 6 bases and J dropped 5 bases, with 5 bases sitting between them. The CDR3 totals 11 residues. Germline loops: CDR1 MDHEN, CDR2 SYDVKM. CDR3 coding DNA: TGTGCCAGCAGCTGGCGAAACACCATATATTTT. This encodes CASSWRNTIYF.

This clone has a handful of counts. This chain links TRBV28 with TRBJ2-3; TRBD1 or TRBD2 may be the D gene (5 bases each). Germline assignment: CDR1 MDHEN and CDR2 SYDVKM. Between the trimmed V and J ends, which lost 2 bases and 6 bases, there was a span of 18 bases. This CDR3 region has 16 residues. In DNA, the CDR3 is TGTGCCAGCAGTTTAGAGGGGCCCCTATATGGGGATACGCAGTATTTT. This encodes CASSLEGPLYGDTQYF.

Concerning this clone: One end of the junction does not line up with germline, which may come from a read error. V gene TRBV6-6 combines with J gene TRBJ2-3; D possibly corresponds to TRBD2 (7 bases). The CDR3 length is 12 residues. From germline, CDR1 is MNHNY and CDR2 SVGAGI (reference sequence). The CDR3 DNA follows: TGTGCCAGCTCTTTAGGGGGGGGCCGGGAGCTTTTT. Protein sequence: CASSLGGGRELF.

In nucleotides, the CDR3 is TGTGCCAGCTCGACGGAGTATGGCTACACCTTC. It specifies CASSTEYGYTF. The rearrangement joins TRBV18 to TRBJ1-2; D is unclear. CDR1 KGHSH and CDR2 LQKENI come from the germline V gene. V lost 6 bases and J 5 bases, leaving 7 bases between the germline ends. There are 11 residues in the CDR3.

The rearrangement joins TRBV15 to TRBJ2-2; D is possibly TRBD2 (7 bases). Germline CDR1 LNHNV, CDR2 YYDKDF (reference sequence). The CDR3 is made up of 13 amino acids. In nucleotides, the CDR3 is TGTGTCGCGGGGGCGATTAACACCGGGGAGCTGTTTTTT. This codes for CVAGAINTGELFF.

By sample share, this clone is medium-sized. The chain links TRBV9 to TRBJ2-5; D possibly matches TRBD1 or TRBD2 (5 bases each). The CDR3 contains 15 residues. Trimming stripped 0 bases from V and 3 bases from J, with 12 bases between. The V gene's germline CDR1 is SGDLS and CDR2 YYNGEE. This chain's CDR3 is CASSVAGGYEETQYF. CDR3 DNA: TGTGCCAGCAGCGTAGCTGGGGGTTACGAAGAGACCCAGTACTTC.

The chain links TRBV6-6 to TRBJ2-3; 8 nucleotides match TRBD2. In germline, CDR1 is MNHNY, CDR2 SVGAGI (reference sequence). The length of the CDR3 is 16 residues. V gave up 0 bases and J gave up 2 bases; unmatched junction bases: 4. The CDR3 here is CASSYSLRGVTDTQYF. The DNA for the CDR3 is TGTGCCAGCAGTTACTCGTTGCGGGGGGTCACAGATACGCAGTATTTT.

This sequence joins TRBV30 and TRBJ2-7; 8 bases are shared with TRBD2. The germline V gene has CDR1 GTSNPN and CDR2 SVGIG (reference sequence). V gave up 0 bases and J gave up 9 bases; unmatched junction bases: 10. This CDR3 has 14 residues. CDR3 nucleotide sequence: TGTGCCTGGAGTGTAGCGACTAGCGACGTCGGGCAGTACTTC. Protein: CAWSVATSDVGQYF.

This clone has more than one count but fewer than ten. CDR3 nucleotides: TGCGCCAGCAGCCAAGAGTGGGCGACTAATGAAAAACTGTTTTTT. As protein: CASSQEWATNEKLFF. The chain uses TRBV4-3 and TRBJ1-4; no clear D gene. V was shortened by 0 bases and J by 2 bases, with 7 bases between the two germline ends. Germline CDR1 LGHNA, CDR2 YSLEER. The CDR3 loop spans 15 amino acids.

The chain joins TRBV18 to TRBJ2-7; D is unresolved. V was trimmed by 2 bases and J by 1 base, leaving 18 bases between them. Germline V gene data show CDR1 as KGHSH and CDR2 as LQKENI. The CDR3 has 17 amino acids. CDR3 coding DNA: TGTGCCAGCTCACCAACAACCGGGCAGGTCGGATCCTACGAGCAGTACTTC. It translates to CASSPTTGQVGSYEQYF.